This T cell receptor beta chain was sequenced for a study of T cell responses to AZD1222 COVID-19 vaccine. Whole-study findings and limits: Per reports, nearly half of all spike-specific TCRs target regions that are unmutated in variants. White British donors predominated, females outnumbered males, and clonal diversity was possibly underestimated. The breadth and depth of Spike-specific TCRs increased once two AZD1222 doses had been given. Repertoire sampling was restricted to post-peak T cell response timepoints.

Clones were read by immunoSEQ multiplex PCR, and TCRdb kept only the in-frame ones, dropping some. This table holds 150,000 to 200,000 clones, under 95% found once. Notes on this clone: The target antigen is unknown.

Germline CDR1 and CDR2: MNHEY and SMNVEV (reference sequence). V lost 10 bases to trimming and J lost 0 bases, with 19 bases between them. The CDR3 runs 16 residues. The sequence was collected from an adult who received the AZD1222 COVID-19 vaccine. The sample was peripheral blood, taken 28 days after the second AZD1222 dose. V usage is TRBV27 and J usage is TRBJ2-1; a possible D gene is TRBD2 (6 bases). This CDR3 reads CATDGAGTLSYNEQFF. The CDR3 DNA reads TGTGCCACCGACGGTGCGGGGACCCTCTCCTACAATGAGCAGTTCTTC.